The 31 T cell receptor beta chains in this list originate from one sample, sequenced in a study of cytomegalovirus exposure and HLA in healthy donors. Profiling relied on immunoSEQ multiplex PCR, and the TCRdb table lists in-frame clones only, not all of them. The sample gives under 250,000 clones, approximately 84% of which show up once; 12% is in the top ten. The sequenced sample was PBMCs. The receptors here all came from a young man in good health and CMV-seropositive.

The chain combines TRBV14 with TRBJ2-7; D call uncertain. Germline V gene data show CDR1 as SGHDN and CDR2 as FVKESK. V was cut by 3 bases and J by 0 bases, with 9 bases left in between. The CDR3 extends over 14 amino acids. The CDR3, as DNA: TGTGCCAGCAGCCAGGGTAGTAGCTCCTACGAGCAGTACTTC. This sequence encodes CASSQGSSSYEQYF. Looking up the rest from reference TRBV14 and TRBJ2-7 gives the full variable domain: EAGVTQFPSHSVIEKGQTVTLRCDPISGHDNLYWYRRVMGKEIKFLLHFVKESKQDESGMPNNRFLAERTGGTYSTLKVQPAELEDSGVYFCASSQGSSSYEQYFGPGTRLTVT.

V is TRBV4-1 and J is TRBJ2-1, with D tentatively TRBD2 (5 bases). V was shortened by 0 bases and J by 0 bases, with 9 bases between the two germline ends. This CDR3 is 16 amino acids long. Germline V gives CDR1 MGHRA, CDR2 YSYEKL. The CDR3 coding sequence is TGCGCCAGCAGCCAAGAACCGGGAACCTCCTACAATGAGCAGTTCTTC. Protein: CASSQEPGTSYNEQFF.

The chain has TRBV7-2 and TRBJ2-7; tentatively, D is TRBD1 (6 bases). V was trimmed by 5 bases and J by 0 bases, leaving 11 bases between them. The CDR3 consists of 14 residues. Germline loops: CDR1 SGHTA, CDR2 FQGNSA. The CDR3 here is CASSSQTGSYEQYF. CDR3 bases: TGTGCCAGCAGCAGTCAGACAGGCTCCTACGAGCAGTACTTC.

The genes are TRBV6-6 and TRBJ1-3; D ambiguous. There are 14 residues in the CDR3. Between the trimmed V and J ends, which lost 4 bases and 1 base, there was a span of 8 bases. In germline, CDR1 is MNHNY, CDR2 SVGAGI (reference sequence). In DNA, the CDR3 is TGTGCCAGCAGTTCTACCCTATCTGGAAACACCATATATTTT. Its translation: CASSSTLSGNTIYF.

V gene TRBV28 combines with J gene TRBJ2-3; TRBD2 aligns across 7 bases. V shed 2 bases and J 4 bases; nucleotides not matched to a gene: 3. Germline V gene sequence: CDR1 MDHEN, CDR2 SYDVKM. There are 14 residues in the CDR3. CDR3: CASSLAGESDTQYF. CDR3 in DNA: TGTGCCAGCAGTTTAGCGGGAGAGTCAGATACGCAGTATTTT. Variable domain in full (rest from reference TRBV28 and TRBJ2-3): DVKVTQSSRYLVKRTGEKVFLECVQDMDHENMFWYRQDPGLGLRLIYFSYDVKMKEKGDIPEGYSVSREKKERFSLILESASTNQTSMYLCASSLAGESDTQYFGPGTRLTVL.

The CDR3 sequence: CAWSWDRGFQETQYF. In nucleotides, the CDR3 is TGTGCCTGGAGCTGGGACAGGGGGTTTCAAGAGACCCAGTACTTC. The chain carries TRBV30 and TRBJ2-5; TRBD1 matches 11 bases. J was trimmed by 2 bases and V by 3 bases; bases with no gene match: 5. This CDR3 region has 15 residues. CDR1 GTSNPN and CDR2 SVGIG come from the germline V gene (reference sequence).

The rearrangement uses TRBV11-2 and TRBJ2-1; D gene uncertain. Germline V lookup: CDR1 SGHAT, CDR2 FQNNGV. CDR3 length: 16 amino acids. With 0 bases removed from V and 3 bases from J, the gap between germline ends came to 12 bases. This CDR3 is CASSLDHTWIYNEQFF. Written as DNA, the CDR3 is TGTGCCAGCAGCTTAGATCACACGTGGATCTACAATGAGCAGTTCTTC.

The J gene is TRBJ2-1, the V gene TRBV15; TRBD1 agrees at 7 bases. The length of the CDR3 is 14 residues. The V gene's germline CDR1 is LNHNV and CDR2 YYDKDF (reference sequence). The V and J ends lost 2 bases and 4 bases, in that order; junction bases with no gene match: 2. The CDR3 DNA reads as TGTGCCACCAGCAGACGACAGGGATACAATGAGCAGTTCTTC. Translation gives CATSRRQGYNEQFF.

The rearrangement joins TRBV6-5 to TRBJ1-1, with D possibly matching TRBD1 (6 bases). Germline V gives CDR1 MNHEY, CDR2 SVGAGI. There are 13 residues in the CDR3. Trimming removed 7 bases from V and 5 bases from J, with 14 bases in between. The CDR3 sequence is CASTGRGWTEAFF. DNA for the CDR3: TGTGCCAGCACCGGGAGGGGGTGGACTGAAGCTTTCTTT.

The genes are TRBV13 and TRBJ1-2; D gene ambiguous. This CDR3 contains 12 residues. V dropped 2 bases and J dropped 0 bases, with 1 base sitting between them. Germline CDR1 and CDR2: PRHDT and FYEKMQ (reference sequence). The CDR3 sequence: CASSLTNYGYTF. The DNA for the CDR3 is TGTGCCAGCAGCTTAACTAACTATGGCTACACCTTC.

The chain recombines TRBV27 with TRBJ1-2; perhaps TRBD1 as D (6 bases). V lost 4 bases to trimming and J lost 4 bases, with 16 bases between them. Germline V gene sequence: CDR1 MNHEY, CDR2 SMNVEV (reference sequence). The CDR3 runs 15 residues. The CDR3 bases are TGTGCCAGCAGTTCTCTGGGGGCAGGCAGCTATGGCTACACCTTC. The encoded protein is CASSSLGAGSYGYTF.

V gene TRBV7-9 combines with J gene TRBJ2-4; no firm D call. There are 13 residues in the CDR3. V lost 5 bases to trimming and J lost 9 bases, with 14 bases between them. Germline V gene lookup returns CDR1 SEHNR and CDR2 FQNEAQ (reference sequence). The CDR3 DNA sequence: TGTGCCAGCAGCCCCAGCAGCTCGGGCATTCAGTACTTC. Translated, it gives CASSPSSSGIQYF.

This chain joins TRBV15 and TRBJ2-5; 13 positions agree with TRBD2. The J segment lost 10 bases and the V segment lost 1 base, leaving 18 bases of the junction unmatched. This CDR3 is built from 19 residues. In germline, CDR1 is LNHNV, CDR2 YYDKDF (reference sequence). The CDR3 coding sequence is TGTGCCACCAGCAGAGCATCCCCCAACCTTGGACTAGCGGGAGCGTTCCAGTACTTC. Protein product: CATSRASPNLGLAGAFQYF.

The chain carries TRBV20-1 and TRBJ2-7; D tentatively reads TRBD1 or TRBD2 (5 bases each). The V gene's germline CDR1 is DFQATT and CDR2 SNEGSKA (reference sequence). The CDR3 contains 11 residues. V dropped 3 bases and J dropped 5 bases, with 8 bases sitting between them. The CDR3 loop reads CSASRDHEQYF. CDR3 coding DNA: TGCAGTGCTAGCAGGGACCACGAGCAGTACTTC.

This CDR3 reads CAISGEANTEAFF. CDR3 DNA sequence: TGTGCCATCAGTGGGGAGGCGAACACTGAAGCTTTCTTT. The chain is built from TRBV10-3 and TRBJ1-1; unclear D gene. V lost 4 bases, J lost 1 base, and 7 bases lay in between. The CDR3 consists of 13 residues. CDR1 is ENHRY, CDR2 SYGVKD, per germline.

The rearrangement links TRBV19 to TRBJ2-1, with TRBD2 identical over 10 bases. Germline CDR1 reads LNHDA; CDR2 reads SQIVND (reference sequence). The V gene end was trimmed by 3 bases and the J gene end by 7 bases; junction bases not matched to a gene: 9. This CDR3 is built from 16 residues. The CDR3 protein is CASSMREEREGNEQFF. CDR3 DNA: TGTGCCAGTAGTATGCGGGAGGAGCGGGAGGGGAATGAGCAGTTCTTC.

The V gene is TRBV7-2, the J gene TRBJ1-5; TRBD1 matches at 11 bases. Germline trimming cut 5 bases from V and 0 bases from J; bases unmatched to any gene: 6. This CDR3 is 17 amino acids long. The germline V gene encodes CDR1 SGHTA and CDR2 FQGNSA. CDR3 DNA: TGTGCCAGCAGCCGGACAGGGGGCGGCTATAGCAATCAGCCCCAGCATTTT. As protein: CASSRTGGGYSNQPQHF.

This chain connects TRBV6-5 to TRBJ1-2, with 10 bases fitting TRBD1. Germline V gene data show CDR1 as MNHEY and CDR2 as SVGAGI. V lost 6 bases to trimming and J lost 6 bases; unmatched junction nucleotides: 4. This CDR3 region has 13 residues. The CDR3 nucleotides read TGTGCCAGCAGGCGACAGGGGGCAGATGGCTACACCTTC. Its protein is CASRRQGADGYTF.

This clone was seen a single time. The chain uses TRBV18 and TRBJ1-2; possibly TRBD1 for D (6 bases). The V end was cut by 3 bases, the J end by 1 base, with 15 bases between. This CDR3 contains 16 residues. CDR1 and CDR2 from the germline V gene are KGHSH and LQKENI. CDR3 nucleotides: TGTGCCAGCTCACCCTCCGGGACACAAATTAACTATGGCTACACCTTC. Translation: CASSPSGTQINYGYTF. The whole variable domain, filled in from reference TRBV18 and TRBJ1-2, reads NAGVMQNPRHLVRRRGQEARLRCSPMKGHSHVYWYRQLPEEGLKFMVYLQKENIIDESGMPKERFSAEFPKEGPSILRIQQVVRGDSAAYFCASSPSGTQINYGYTFGSGTRLTVV.

V usage is TRBV5-4 and J usage is TRBJ2-5; a possible D gene is TRBD1 (7 bases). Germline V gene sequence: CDR1 SGHNT, CDR2 YYREEE (reference sequence). The length of the CDR3 is 14 residues. The ends were cut back, 4 bases at V and 1 base at J, with 11 bases in the middle. The CDR3 region has the DNA TGTGCCAGCAGCGCGGGGACAGTCCAAGAGACCCAGTACTTC. Protein: CASSAGTVQETQYF.

This chain links TRBV6-1 with TRBJ2-1; 12 bases agree with TRBD1. Germline V gene data show CDR1 as MNHNS and CDR2 as SASEGT. The CDR3 length is 19 residues. J lost 9 bases, V lost 3 bases, and 18 bases had no gene match. The CDR3 DNA reads as TGTGCCAGCAGTGAGCCGGGACAGGGGGCGCTTGAGGTCCTTCCTGAGCAGTTCTTC. Encoded protein: CASSEPGQGALEVLPEQFF.

The chain employs TRBV5-6 and TRBJ2-2, with D possibly TRBD2 on 6 matching bases. CDR1 SGHDT and CDR2 YYEEEE come from the germline V gene. The CDR3 runs to 15 residues. Trimming left V 2 bases short and J 0 bases short, with 8 bases between. The CDR3 sequence: CASSLAGSNTGELFF. The CDR3, as DNA: TGTGCCAGCAGCTTAGCGGGTTCGAACACCGGGGAGCTGTTTTTT.

V gene TRBV5-6 combines with J gene TRBJ2-3; TRBD2 aligns across 8 bases. Germline assignment: CDR1 SGHDT and CDR2 YYEEEE. Losses at the gene ends were 4 bases for V and 4 bases for J; bases not matched to a gene: 11. The CDR3 extends over 16 amino acids. The CDR3 here is CASSRGGAGVPDTQYF. The CDR3 DNA sequence: TGTGCCAGCAGCCGGGGTGGAGCGGGAGTACCAGATACGCAGTATTTT.

V gene TRBV27 combines with J gene TRBJ2-7; TRBD2 matches 13 bases. Germline V CDR1 and CDR2: MNHEY, SMNVEV (reference sequence). V gave up 5 bases and J gave up 6 bases; unmatched junction bases: 4. The CDR3 has 14 residues. The CDR3 loop reads CASSGLAGAPEQYF. The CDR3 bases are TGTGCCAGCAGTGGACTAGCGGGAGCCCCCGAGCAGTACTTC.

The chain carries TRBV7-2 and TRBJ1-2; perhaps TRBD1 as D (6 bases). The V end lost 6 bases, the J end lost 4 bases, and 15 bases lay between the germline ends. Germline V CDR1 and CDR2: SGHTA, FQGNSA. The CDR3 runs 14 residues. This CDR3 is CASRFLRGGYGYTF. CDR3 bases: TGTGCCAGCAGGTTCCTCAGGGGAGGCTATGGCTACACCTTC.

This clone was picked up one time. This chain uses TRBV29-1 with TRBJ2-1, with TRBD2 matching over 8 bases. Per germline, CDR1 SQVTM and CDR2 ANQGSEA. The CDR3 consists of 14 residues. With V trimmed by 8 bases and J by 4 bases, 10 bases remained unmatched. In DNA, the CDR3 is TGCAGCATCCCGATAAGCGGGAGATACAATGAGCAGTTCTTC. This sequence encodes CSIPISGRYNEQFF.

The chain couples TRBV7-9 to TRBJ2-5, with D possibly TRBD1 on 5 matching bases. The V gene's germline CDR1 is SEHNR and CDR2 FQNEAQ (reference sequence). The CDR3 runs to 15 residues. Between the trimmed V and J ends, which lost 5 bases and 5 bases, there was a span of 18 bases. This CDR3 reads CASSPGVQGGETQYF. CDR3 in DNA: TGTGCCAGCAGCCCTGGAGTCCAGGGTGGGGAGACCCAGTACTTC.

To note about this clone: Other DNA sequences within the sample encode an identical CDR3. J is TRBJ2-5 and V is TRBV5-6; D gene uncertain. Germline lookup yields CDR1 SGHDT and CDR2 YYEEEE. Trimming left V 0 bases short and J 2 bases short, with 5 bases between. The CDR3 is 13 amino acids. CDR3 nucleotide sequence: TGTGCCAGCAGCTTGGCGTCTCAAGAGACCCAGTACTTC. Encoded protein: CASSLASQETQYF.

The chain uses TRBV4-1 and TRBJ2-1; D unresolved. CDR3 size: 14 residues. Between the trimmed V and J ends, which lost 1 base and 7 bases, there was a span of 11 bases. Germline assignment: CDR1 MGHRA and CDR2 YSYEKL. CDR3 coding DNA: TGCGCCAGCAGCCAAGTTAGGGATACGAATGAGCAGTTCTTC. Encoded protein: CASSQVRDTNEQFF.

V usage is TRBV6-1 and J usage is TRBJ1-5; a possible D gene is TRBD1 (5 bases). This CDR3 is 15 amino acids long. Germline V gene data show CDR1 as MNHNS and CDR2 as SASEGT. Trimming removed 3 bases at V and 0 bases at J, with 9 bases between. The CDR3 DNA is TGTGCCAGCAGTGAGGGACTGATTAGCAATCAGCCCCAGCATTTT. As protein: CASSEGLISNQPQHF.

The chain joins TRBV11-2 to TRBJ2-7; 9 bases match TRBD1. Germline V lookup: CDR1 SGHAT, CDR2 FQNNGV. This CDR3 has 15 amino acids. V lost 5 bases and J lost 2; bases outside the gene matches: 7. The CDR3 nucleotides are TGTGCCAGCAGCCAACCGGGACAGGGCACCTACGAGCAGTACTTC. It translates to CASSQPGQGTYEQYF.